The rows below give T cell receptor beta chains drawn from one sample of a study of T cells after yellow fever vaccination. MiXCR was run by TCRdb on the 5' RACE reads, yielding one entry per CDR3 protein. Of roughly 320,000 distinct CDR3 sequences listed, around a tenth are singletons. The sample in question was CD4+ T cells sorted from PBMCs, obtained 45 days after the yellow fever booster vaccination. The receptors here all came from a man younger than 30 who received the YFV17D yellow fever vaccine. Each CDR3 is given with its conserved first and last residue. The D gene is left open where the match is weak. Only part of the rows carry a size: once, few, many, or a class if the clone is expanded.

CDR3 protein	CDR3 DNA	D gene	V gene	J gene	clone size
CSARDQGSYGYTF	TGCAGTGCTAGAGACCAGGGGAGCTATGGCTACACCTTC	-	TRBV20-1	TRBJ1-2	-
CSVDRLAGQSTDTQYF	TGCAGCGTTGATCGGCTAGCGGGGCAGAGCACAGATACGCAGTATTTT	TRBD2	TRBV29-1	TRBJ2-3	few
CASRPDNRDTEAFF	TGTGCCAGCAGGCCAGACAACAGGGACACTGAAGCTTTCTTT	-	TRBV5-6	TRBJ1-1	-
CASRLTSYEQYF	TGCGCCAGCAGATTAACCTCCTACGAGCAGTACTTC	-	TRBV5-1	TRBJ2-7	-
CASSEVVSSQPQHF	TGTGCCAGCAGTGAAGTCGTAAGCAGTCAGCCCCAGCATTTT	-	TRBV6-1	TRBJ1-5	-
CASSALVGNSPLHF	TGTGCCAGCAGCGCTCTTGTGGGCAATTCACCCCTCCACTTT	-	TRBV9	TRBJ1-6	-
CASSYFGTASNQPQHF	TGTGCCAGCAGTTACTTCGGGACGGCTTCAAATCAGCCCCAGCATTTT	-	TRBV6-2/TRBV6-3	TRBJ1-5	-
CASSLAVFGDTEAFF	TGCGCCAGCAGCTTGGCCGTCTTTGGGGACACTGAAGCTTTCTTT	-	TRBV5-1	TRBJ1-1	-
CASSFRAGLMASGNTIYF	TGTGCCAGCAGCTTCAGGGCCGGGCTCATGGCCTCTGGAAACACCATATATTTT	-	TRBV5-5	TRBJ1-3	-
CATKGTAITGELFF	TGTGCCACCAAGGGGACAGCCATCACCGGGGAGCTGTTTTTT	TRBD1	TRBV19	TRBJ2-2	-
CASSFGTSGGIETQYF	TGCGCCAGCAGCTTCGGGACTAGCGGGGGGATTGAGACCCAGTACTTC	TRBD2	TRBV5-1	TRBJ2-5	many
CASSPPGLGSSYNEQFF	TGTGCCAGCTCACCACCGGGGCTCGGTAGCTCCTACAATGAGCAGTTCTTC	-	TRBV18	TRBJ2-1	-
CASSYRTENEKLFF	TGTGCCAGCAGTTACAGGACGGAAAATGAAAAACTGTTTTTT	-	TRBV6-2/TRBV6-3	TRBJ1-4	-
CATSDVWGTGKNEQFF	TGTGCCACCAGTGACGTCTGGGGGACAGGTAAAAATGAGCAGTTCTTC	TRBD1	TRBV24-1	TRBJ2-1	many
CASRDRGTDTQYF	TGTGCCAGCAGGGACAGGGGCACAGATACGCAGTATTTT	TRBD1	TRBV12-3/TRBV12-4	TRBJ2-3	many
CASSLTRDNYGYTF	TGCGCCAGCAGCTTGACCCGGGACAATTATGGCTACACCTTC	-	TRBV5-1	TRBJ1-2	-
CSARGPGSGANVLTF	TGCAGTGCTAGAGGGCCCGGCTCTGGGGCCAACGTCCTGACTTTC	-	TRBV20-1	TRBJ2-6	once
CASRIGVTTAEQYF	TGCGCCAGCAGAATCGGGGTAACAACTGCCGAGCAGTACTTC	-	TRBV5-1	TRBJ2-7	-
CASSLGPSGNQPQHF	TGTGCCAGCAGCTTAGGACCGTCCGGGAATCAGCCCCAGCATTTT	-	TRBV7-2	TRBJ1-5	many
CASSQGQGGTQPQHF	TGCGCCAGCAGCCAGGGTCAGGGGGGTACTCAGCCCCAGCATTTT	TRBD1	TRBV4-1	TRBJ1-5	-
CASSPWEGPYGYTF	TGTGCCAGCAGCCCCTGGGAGGGGCCTTATGGCTACACCTTC	-	TRBV7-2	TRBJ1-2	-
CASSRGNTDTQYF	TGTGCCAGCTCGCGGGGTAACACAGATACGCAGTATTTT	-	TRBV18	TRBJ2-3	-
CASNPLGRGEAFF	TGTGCCAGTAACCCGCTAGGGAGGGGGGAAGCTTTCTTT	-	TRBV19	TRBJ1-1	-
CASSQGVDHNQYF	TGCGCCAGCAGCCAAGGGGTGGACCATAACCAGTACTTC	-	TRBV4-1	TRBJ2-5	few
CASRGDIFGGDQPQHF	TGTGCCAGCAGGGGGGACATATTCGGAGGCGATCAGCCCCAGCATTTT	-	TRBV2	TRBJ1-5	-
CASSGRGWTETQYF	TGTGCCAGCAGCGGCCGCGGGTGGACAGAGACCCAGTACTTC	-	TRBV9	TRBJ2-5	-
CASSRTRGQNEKLFF	TGCGCCAGCAGCCGCACCAGGGGGCAAAATGAAAAACTGTTTTTT	TRBD1	TRBV5-1	TRBJ1-4	few
CASSSTGTENTEAFF	TGCGCCAGCAGCTCTACCGGGACAGAGAACACTGAAGCTTTCTTT	TRBD1	TRBV5-1	TRBJ1-1	few
CSADRDHAADTQYF	TGCAGTGCTGACCGGGACCATGCCGCAGATACGCAGTATTTT	-	TRBV20-1	TRBJ2-3	few
CASSFAGAIGANVLTF	TGTGCCAGCAGCTTTGCGGGGGCCATTGGGGCCAACGTCCTGACTTTC	-	TRBV7-2	TRBJ2-6	few
CASSPRQGITKNIQYF	TGTGCCAGCAGCCCTAGACAGGGGATAACCAAAAACATTCAGTACTTC	TRBD1	TRBV7-2	TRBJ2-4	few
CASSWGLFF	TGTGCCAGCAGTTGGGGTCTGTTTTTT	-	TRBV6-5	TRBJ2-2	-